The 26 T cell receptor beta chains below come from one sample, sequenced in a study of T cell responses to AZD1222 COVID-19 vaccine. Repertoires were generated with immunoSEQ multiplex PCR, while TCRdb's copy carries only in-frame clones and drops some. The repertoire has approximately 200,000 clones, approximately 90% of them found once; the top ten carry roughly 3.5%. Source: peripheral blood, taken 28 days after the second AZD1222 dose. These receptors originate from an adult who received the AZD1222 COVID-19 vaccine.

The chain employs TRBV7-9 and TRBJ2-3; D remains unclear. Germline values: CDR1 SEHNR, CDR2 FQNEAQ (reference sequence). The V gene lost 4 bases and the J gene lost 4 bases, with 6 bases spanning the gap. This CDR3 has 12 residues. The CDR3 sequence is CASSSLADTQYF. Here the CDR3 DNA reads TGTGCCAGCAGCTCTCTCGCAGATACGCAGTATTTT.

The chain links TRBV11-2 to TRBJ1-2, with 9 bases matching TRBD1. With 5 bases clipped from V and 8 bases from J, the junction kept 18 bases outside the gene matches. CDR3 length equals 17 residues. Germline CDR1 SGHAT, CDR2 FQNNGV. The CDR3 DNA follows: TGTGCCAGCAGCACTGTGCGTCGGTTCGACAGGGGGGACGGCTACACCTTC. Protein product: CASSTVRRFDRGDGYTF.

The V and J genes are TRBV18 and TRBJ2-7; D gene ambiguous. Germline CDR1 is KGHSH and CDR2 is LQKENI. The CDR3 totals 16 residues. V dropped 0 bases and J dropped 3 bases, with 15 bases sitting between them. CDR3 loop: CASSPPQGGSVYEQYF. CDR3 nucleotide sequence: TGTGCCAGCTCACCACCCCAAGGTGGCAGCGTCTACGAGCAGTACTTC.

The genes are TRBV2 and TRBJ2-3; 9 positions agree with TRBD1. This CDR3 has 14 residues. With V trimmed by 8 bases and J by 2 bases, 5 bases remained unmatched. Germline lookup yields CDR1 SNHLY and CDR2 FYNNEI. The CDR3 nucleotides read TGTGCCAGCTGCCGGGACAGGGACACAGATACGCAGTATTTT. As protein: CASCRDRDTDTQYF.

A single count supports this clone. This chain connects TRBV4-3 to TRBJ2-2, with D uncertain. Germline V gene data show CDR1 as LGHNA and CDR2 as YSLEER. With 0 bases removed from V and 4 bases from J, the gap between germline ends came to 9 bases. CDR3 length: 15 residues. CDR3 nucleotide sequence: TGCGCCAGCAGCCAAGATGGCAGAGTCACCGGGGAGCTGTTTTTT. It translates to CASSQDGRVTGELFF.

The J gene is TRBJ2-2, the V gene TRBV27; D assignment may be TRBD1 or TRBD2 (5 bases each). Trimming removed 3 bases from V and 0 bases from J, with 8 bases in between. Germline V lookup: CDR1 MNHEY, CDR2 SMNVEV (reference sequence). This CDR3 is built from 15 residues. This chain's CDR3 is CASSFRGTNTGELFF. The DNA of the CDR3 is TGTGCCAGCAGTTTTCGGGGCACGAACACCGGGGAGCTGTTTTTT.

This clone was recorded a few times. The chain is built from TRBV7-9 and TRBJ2-4; the D gene is possibly TRBD2 (5 bases). Germline CDR1 SEHNR, CDR2 FQNEAQ (reference sequence). The V end lost 3 bases, the J end lost 3 bases, and 9 bases lay between the germline ends. The CDR3 sequence is 14 residues long. The CDR3 region is CASSFRGRKNIQYF. DNA for the CDR3: TGTGCCAGCAGCTTCAGAGGGCGCAAAAACATTCAGTACTTC.

In this sample, this clone turned up once. The chain joins TRBV7-9 to TRBJ2-1, with TRBD2 identical over 8 bases. The trim removed 2 bases at V and 4 bases at J, leaving 4 bases unmatched. This CDR3 is 15 amino acids long. Germline assignment: CDR1 SEHNR and CDR2 FQNEAQ (reference sequence). For the CDR3, the DNA is TGTGCCAGCAGCTTACCAGCGGGAGTTTACAATGAGCAGTTCTTC. It specifies CASSLPAGVYNEQFF.

The chain carries TRBV25-1 and TRBJ1-4; no definite D call. The V gene lost 6 bases and the J gene lost 0 bases, with 11 bases spanning the gap. CDR3 size: 15 residues. The germline gives CDR1 MGHDK, CDR2 SYGVNS. This CDR3 is CASSTASPTNEKLFF. The DNA for the CDR3 is TGTGCCAGCAGCACCGCGAGCCCAACTAATGAAAAACTGTTTTTT.

This clone was observed a single time. The chain employs TRBV23-1 and TRBJ2-3; possible D gene TRBD2, 7 bases. TRBV23-1 is noted as an ORF with a role that remains uncertain. This CDR3 has 17 amino acids. V lost 7 bases, J lost 5 bases, and 25 bases lay in between. In DNA form, the CDR3 reads TGCGCCAGCAATATCAAAGGGGGGGGGCGCTGGATAGATACGCAGTATTTT. This sequence encodes CASNIKGGGRWIDTQYF.

This chain uses TRBV6-2 or TRBV6-3 with TRBJ1-1, with 7 bases matching TRBD1. The length of the CDR3 is 15 residues. V trimming: 5 bases; J trimming: 7 bases; junction bases outside the gene matches: 13. From germline, CDR1 is MNHEY and CDR2 SVGEGT. The CDR3 sequence: CASSTGDRVDFEAFF. As DNA, the CDR3 is TGTGCCAGCAGTACAGGGGATCGGGTGGATTTTGAAGCTTTCTTT.

The chain combines TRBV19 with TRBJ2-7; 7 bases are a match to TRBD2. The germline gives CDR1 LNHDA, CDR2 SQIVND (reference sequence). J was trimmed by 2 bases and V by 3 bases; bases with no gene match: 7. The CDR3 length is 15 residues. The CDR3 sequence is CASSISSGVTYEQYF. CDR3 bases: TGTGCCAGTAGTATCTCGAGCGGGGTCACCTACGAGCAGTACTTC.

The chain recombines TRBV10-2 with TRBJ2-2; D gene uncertain. Deletions cut 8 bases from V and 1 base from J, with 11 bases between. From germline, CDR1 is WSHSY and CDR2 SAAADI. The CDR3 sequence is 14 residues long. CDR3 in DNA: TGCGCCAGCCTCTTAAGTGGGAACACCGGGGAGCTGTTTTTT. This sequence encodes CASLLSGNTGELFF.

The table lists this clone with a few counts. V is TRBV30 and J is TRBJ2-2; 8 bases fit TRBD2. The V gene end was trimmed by 8 bases and the J gene end by 2 bases; junction bases not matched to a gene: 13. The CDR3 runs 16 residues. Germline CDR1 GTSNPN, CDR2 SVGIG (reference sequence). The chain's CDR3 is CALRRGGGVNTGELFF. In DNA form, the CDR3 reads TGTGCCCTCCGCCGGGGGGGAGGGGTTAACACCGGGGAGCTGTTTTTT. Full variable domain (missing parts from reference TRBV30 and TRBJ2-2): SQTIHQWPATLVQPVGSPLSLECTVEGTSNPNLYWYRQAAGRGLQLLFYSVGIGQISSEVPQNLSASRPQDRQFILSSKKLLLSDSGFYLCALRRGGGVNTGELFFGEGSRLTVL.

This chain uses TRBV6-1 with TRBJ1-2; weak D call: TRBD1 (5 bases). The germline gives CDR1 MNHNS, CDR2 SASEGT. This CDR3 is built from 15 residues. V was pared by 2 bases and J by 5 bases, with 15 bases between. CDR3 region: CASSENLDTVYGYTF. As DNA, the CDR3 is TGTGCCAGCAGTGAAAATTTGGACACGGTGTATGGCTACACCTTC.

This clone was recorded only once. The chain uses TRBV28 and TRBJ1-2, with a possible D match to TRBD1 (6 bases). V was shortened by 5 bases and J by 2 bases, with 15 bases between the two germline ends. The CDR3 runs to 15 residues. The germline V gene encodes CDR1 MDHEN and CDR2 SYDVKM. As DNA, the CDR3 is TGTGCCAGCAGTCGCACCGATGGGGGCAACTATGGCTACACCTTC. Its translation: CASSRTDGGNYGYTF.

The V call is TRBV6-2 or TRBV6-3, the J call TRBJ2-7; D is undetermined. V gave up 2 bases and J gave up 2 bases, with 7 bases separating them. CDR3 length: 13 residues. In germline, CDR1 is MNHEY, CDR2 SVGEGT. The chain's CDR3 is CASSYGNPYEQYF. For the CDR3, the DNA is TGTGCCAGCAGTTACGGGAACCCCTACGAGCAGTACTTC.

This sequence joins TRBV5-1 and TRBJ2-2; perhaps TRBD2 as D (7 bases). Trimming removed 4 bases from V and 6 bases from J, with 19 bases in between. This CDR3 spans 16 amino acids. Germline V lookup: CDR1 SGHRS, CDR2 YFSETQ. In DNA, the CDR3 is TGCGCCAGCAGCGAATCCCCGGGGGGCGCGGCCGGGGAGCTGTTTTTT. Its protein product is CASSESPGGAAGELFF.

V gene TRBV19 combines with J gene TRBJ1-3; D perhaps matches TRBD1 (5 bases). The V end lost 5 bases, the J end lost 1 base, and 9 bases lay between the germline ends. This CDR3 has 14 residues. Germline V gene lookup returns CDR1 LNHDA and CDR2 SQIVND (reference sequence). In DNA, the CDR3 is TGTGCCAGTAGTTTGGGGGGATCTGGAAACACCATATATTTT. Protein: CASSLGGSGNTIYF. The full variable domain, its missing parts supplied by reference TRBV19 and TRBJ1-3, is DGGITQSPKYLFRKEGQNVTLSCEQNLNHDAMYWYRQDPGQGLRLIYYSQIVNDFQKGDIAEGYSVSREKKESFPLTVTSAQKNPTAFYLCASSLGGSGNTIYFGEGSWLTVV.

This chain links TRBV5-1 with TRBJ2-1, with D hard to call. This CDR3 has 13 residues. V was clipped by 0 bases and J by 7 bases, with 8 bases between them. CDR1 SGHRS and CDR2 YFSETQ come from the germline V gene. In nucleotides, the CDR3 is TGCGCCAGCAGCTTGGGCCATCCTAATGAGCAGTTCTTC. Translation gives CASSLGHPNEQFF.

This clone has a single count. The CDR3 is CASSYSIGEGRLFF. In nucleotides, the CDR3 is TGTGCCAGCAGTTACTCGATTGGGGAGGGAAGACTGTTTTTT. The rearrangement joins TRBV6-5 to TRBJ1-4; D call uncertain. Trimming left V 0 bases short and J 13 bases short, with 15 bases between. The CDR3 runs 14 residues. The germline CDR1 and CDR2 sequences are MNHEY and SVGAGI.

J is TRBJ1-2 and V is TRBV12-3 or TRBV12-4; perhaps TRBD1 as D (6 bases). The CDR3 is made up of 12 amino acids. Between the trimmed V and J ends, which lost 6 bases and 4 bases, there was a span of 9 bases. Here the CDR3 reads CASRQGFYGYTF. For the CDR3, the DNA is TGTGCCAGCAGGCAGGGGTTCTATGGCTACACCTTC.

The genes are TRBV4-1 and TRBJ1-1, with TRBD1 as a possible D gene (5 bases). The germline CDR1 and CDR2 sequences are MGHRA and YSYEKL. Trimming removed 1 base from V and 7 bases from J, with 13 bases in between. The CDR3 consists of 14 residues. The CDR3 DNA reads as TGCGCCAGCAGCCAAGTCGAGGGGCCGGGTGAAGCTTTCTTT. Its translation is CASSQVEGPGEAFF.

This sequence joins TRBV28 and TRBJ2-7, with D perhaps matching TRBD1 (6 bases). Germline V gene data show CDR1 as MDHEN and CDR2 as SYDVKM. The CDR3 contains 13 residues. Trimming shortened V by 2 bases and J by 5 bases, and 10 bases separated the two germline ends. The CDR3 DNA sequence: TGTGCCAGCAGTTTAGGCAGGGGTCACGAGCAGTACTTC. This encodes CASSLGRGHEQYF.

The J gene is TRBJ2-7, the V gene TRBV9; 9 bases align to TRBD2. In germline, CDR1 is SGDLS, CDR2 YYNGEE. With 0 bases clipped from V and 2 bases from J, the junction kept 3 bases outside the gene matches. CDR3 length: 15 residues. CDR3 in amino acids: CASSVGTSATYEQYF. DNA of the CDR3: TGTGCCAGCAGCGTAGGGACTAGCGCGACCTACGAGCAGTACTTC.

The chain recombines TRBV6-5 with TRBJ2-7, with D perhaps matching TRBD1 or TRBD2 (5 bases each). V shed 4 bases and J shed 12 bases, with 19 bases lying between them. CDR1 MNHEY and CDR2 SVGAGI come from the germline V gene. The CDR3 is 13 amino acids. Written as DNA, the CDR3 is TGTGCCAGCAGTTCGCGCACCGGGGCCTCATCGTACTTC. Protein sequence: CASSSRTGASSYF.